These 15 T cell receptor beta chains originate from one sample sequenced in a study of OX40 agonist ivuxolimab in advanced cancers. Using immunoSEQ multiplex PCR, the repertoire was profiled, and TCRdb retains in-frame clones only, with some absent. This sample yields 15,000 to 25,000 clones, of which approximately 80% are seen a single time; about 19% belongs to the top ten. Specimen: CD4+ or CD8+ T cells sorted from blood, collected in a trial of the OX40 agonist ivuxolimab. The receptors derive from an adult with an advanced solid tumor such as melanoma, head and neck, liver or kidney cancer.

In its sample, this clone was seen once. The chain employs TRBV7-9 and TRBJ2-7; 13 positions agree with TRBD2. The germline V gene encodes CDR1 SEHNR and CDR2 FQNEAQ (reference sequence). The CDR3 has 19 amino acids. J lost 2 bases, V lost 5 bases, and 15 bases had no gene match. The CDR3: CASSLGMSGLAGLAYEQYF. The CDR3 bases are TGTGCCAGCAGCCTTGGAATGTCGGGACTAGCGGGGTTAGCCTACGAGCAGTACTTC.

The table lists this clone with a count of one. The gene calls are TRBV11-2 and TRBJ2-1; D remains unclear. Trimming cost V 10 bases and J 7 bases, with 20 bases left between them. The CDR3 has 14 amino acids. Germline lookup yields CDR1 SGHAT and CDR2 FQNNGV. The DNA of the CDR3 is TGTGCCACCACATCCCCATTGCAGTTAAATGAGCAGTTCTTC. Encoded protein: CATTSPLQLNEQFF.

This clone was recorded a few times. The chain uses TRBV2 and TRBJ2-2; 14 bases align to TRBD2. Germline V lookup: CDR1 SNHLY, CDR2 FYNNEI. The CDR3 loop spans 17 amino acids. With V trimmed by 6 bases and J by 5 bases, 8 bases remained unmatched. Written as DNA, the CDR3 is TGTGCCAGCAGCGTCGGGACTAGCGGGAGAGATACCGGGGAGCTGTTTTTT. Its protein product is CASSVGTSGRDTGELFF.

Only a few counts were recorded for this clone. The chain uses TRBV7-2 and TRBJ2-2; D might be TRBD1 (6 bases). The CDR3 is 18 amino acids. V shed 3 bases and J shed 0 bases, with 17 bases lying between them. The germline CDR1 and CDR2 sequences are SGHTA and FQGNSA. In DNA, the CDR3 is TGTGCCAGCAGCTTGATCCCCCCGCAGGGGACGAACACCGGGGAGCTGTTTTTT. This encodes CASSLIPPQGTNTGELFF.

This chain uses TRBV19 with TRBJ2-2; tentatively, D is TRBD1 (5 bases). Per germline, CDR1 LNHDA and CDR2 SQIVND (reference sequence). This CDR3 is 17 amino acids long. Trimming removed 10 bases from V and 5 bases from J, with 26 bases in between. The CDR3 DNA sequence: TGTGCCATTAAACAGAGACACAGGAGTACTCCTACCGGGGAGCTGTTTTTT. This translates into CAIKQRHRSTPTGELFF.

The genes are TRBV2 and TRBJ1-5, with a possible D match to TRBD1 (5 bases). Germline assignment: CDR1 SNHLY and CDR2 FYNNEI. The CDR3 totals 15 residues. Trimming cost V 6 bases and J 0 bases, with 12 bases left between them. CDR3 sequence reads: CASRATVYSNQPQHF. In DNA form, the CDR3 reads TGTGCCAGCAGGGCGACAGTTTATAGCAATCAGCCCCAGCATTTT.

The chain carries TRBV9 and TRBJ2-7; 7 bases line up with TRBD1. The CDR3 has 16 amino acids. CDR1 and CDR2 (germline): SGDLS, YYNGEE. V lost 4 bases and J lost 0; bases outside the gene matches: 10. CDR3 loop: CASSSNRGTPSYEQYF. CDR3 coding DNA: TGTGCCAGCAGCTCCAACAGGGGCACCCCCTCCTACGAGCAGTACTTC.

There are a few counts of this clone. This sequence joins TRBV7-2 and TRBJ2-1; 9 nucleotides align to TRBD2. The length of the CDR3 is 17 residues. Per the germline V gene, CDR1 is SGHTA and CDR2 is FQGNSA. V shed 2 bases, J shed 4 bases, and the junction held 9 bases outside the gene matches. This chain's CDR3 is CASSLTLASGVYNEQFF. The CDR3, as DNA: TGTGCCAGCAGCTTAACCCTAGCTAGCGGGGTATACAATGAGCAGTTCTTC.

The rearrangement uses TRBV13 and TRBJ2-3, with 14 bases that match TRBD2. CDR3 size: 21 residues. V trimming: 5 bases; J trimming: 4 bases; junction bases outside the gene matches: 20. Germline-derived CDR1 and CDR2 are PRHDT and FYEKMQ (reference sequence). CDR3 bases: TGTGCCAGCAGCGCCCCCCCCGGGACTAGCGGGGGATACCGAACCGCAGATACGCAGTATTTT. Its protein is CASSAPPGTSGGYRTADTQYF.

By frequency in the sample, this clone is large. The chain couples TRBV5-1 to TRBJ1-6; D uncertain. V was shortened by 4 bases and J by 0 bases, with 20 bases between the two germline ends. Germline V gene sequence: CDR1 SGHRS, CDR2 YFSETQ. The CDR3 consists of 19 residues. The DNA of the CDR3 is TGCGCCAGCAGCGCCAGCCCGATAGGATCGAGCTCCTATAATTCACCCCTCCACTTT. Protein product: CASSASPIGSSSYNSPLHF.

The gene calls are TRBV7-9 and TRBJ2-1; D may match TRBD1 or TRBD2 (6 bases each). The V gene lost 5 bases and the J gene lost 6 bases, with 20 bases spanning the gap. In germline, CDR1 is SEHNR, CDR2 FQNEAQ (reference sequence). The CDR3 is 16 amino acids. DNA of the CDR3: TGTGCCAGCAGCCCAATGGGGGGCTCCAGAGGCAATGAGCAGTTCTTC. It translates to CASSPMGGSRGNEQFF.

CDR3 sequence (DNA): TGTGCCAGCAGCCCCTTAGGCGGGGGACAAGAGACCCAGTACTTC. Translated, it gives CASSPLGGGQETQYF. V usage is TRBV7-3 and J usage is TRBJ2-5; 7 bases line up with TRBD2. CDR1 is SGHTA and CDR2 is FQGTGA in the germline V gene. The CDR3 spans 15 residues. Unmatched junction bases numbered 8, after V lost 5 bases and J lost 2 bases.

The chain employs TRBV7-8 and TRBJ1-5; tentatively, D is TRBD1 (5 bases). The germline V gene encodes CDR1 SGHVS and CDR2 FQNEAQ. Trimming took 5 bases from V and 3 from J, leaving 11 bases between them. The CDR3 has 14 residues. This chain's CDR3 is CASSRGAHNQPQHF. CDR3 nucleotides: TGTGCCAGCAGCCGTGGGGCGCACAATCAGCCCCAGCATTTT.

A single count supports this clone. V gene TRBV9 combines with J gene TRBJ2-3; D unclear. The V end was cut by 8 bases, the J end by 3 bases, with 7 bases between. Germline V gene data show CDR1 as SGDLS and CDR2 as YYNGEE. The CDR3 is made up of 11 amino acids. The CDR3 coding sequence is TGTGCCAGTGGGGAAACAGATACGCAGTATTTT. It codes for CASGETDTQYF. Variable domain in full (rest from reference TRBV9 and TRBJ2-3): DSGVTQTPKHLITATGQRVTLRCSPRSGDLSVYWYQQSLDQGLQFLIQYYNGEERAKGNILERFSAQQFPDLHSELNLSSLELGDSALYFCASGETDTQYFGPGTRLTVL.

By sample fraction, this clone is medium-sized (0.01 to 0.1%). The chain links TRBV27 to TRBJ2-1; no reliable D call. From germline, CDR1 is MNHEY and CDR2 SMNVEV (reference sequence). The CDR3 has 11 amino acids. Trimming removed 5 bases at V and 2 bases at J, with 1 base between. The CDR3 protein is CASSAYNEQFF. For the CDR3, the DNA is TGTGCCAGCAGTGCCTACAATGAGCAGTTCTTC.